The clone carrying this TCR beta chain turned up a few times. Antigen: not known. The record originates from a study of T cell repertoires in cytomegalovirus infection. Study details: From public TCR beta signatures came an indication of both CMV infection and matching HLA type. Findings and limits, study-wide: Dominating the ex vivo response were TCR beta clonotypes that were CMV-specific and HLA-C-restricted.

V was trimmed by 3 bases and J by 7 bases, leaving 9 bases between them. This CDR3 has 12 amino acids. Per germline, CDR1 SGHNT and CDR2 YENEEA. TCRdb passed the reads through MiXCR, listing each CDR3 protein once. The table has 550,000 to 850,000 distinct CDR3 sequences, around 32% seen once. This rearrangement joins TRBV11-3 to TRBJ1-1; D remains unclear. The source was cultured PBMCs, collected from culture after CMV antigen stimulation. The clonotype originates from a human donor in good health (CMV status not recorded). Some clones in this sample may be carry-over from other donors' samples. The CDR3 loop reads CASSLEGNEAFF. The CDR3 DNA follows: TGTGCCAGCAGCTTGGAAGGGAATGAAGCTTTCTTT.